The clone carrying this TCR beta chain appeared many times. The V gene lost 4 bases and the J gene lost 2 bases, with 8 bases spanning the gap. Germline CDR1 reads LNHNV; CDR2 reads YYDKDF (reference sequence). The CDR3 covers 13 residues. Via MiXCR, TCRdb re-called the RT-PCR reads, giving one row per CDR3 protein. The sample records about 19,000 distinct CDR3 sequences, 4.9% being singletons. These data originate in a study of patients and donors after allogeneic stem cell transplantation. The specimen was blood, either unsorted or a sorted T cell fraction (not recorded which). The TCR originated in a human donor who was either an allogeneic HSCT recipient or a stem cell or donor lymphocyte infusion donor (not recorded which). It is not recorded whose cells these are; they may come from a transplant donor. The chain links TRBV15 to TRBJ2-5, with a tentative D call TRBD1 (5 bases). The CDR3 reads CATSMGLQETQYF. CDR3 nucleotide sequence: TGTGCCACCAGCATGGGGCTTCAAGAGACCCAGTACTTC.